A selection of T cell receptor beta chains follows, all from one sample in a study of blood T cell repertoires in COVID-19. Profiling relied on immunoSEQ multiplex PCR, and the TCRdb table lists in-frame clones only, not all of them. The repertoire holds approximately 270,000 clones, with around 81% as singletons. The sample taken for sequencing was peripheral blood. Receptor source: a person aged 65 to 85 with COVID-19, enrolled during active disease. Each CDR3 is given with its conserved first and last residue. The D gene is left open where the match is weak. For some rows the clone size is stated as once, few or many, or as a class when expanded; others skip it.

clone size | J gene | V gene | D gene | CDR3 DNA | CDR3 protein
NA | TRBJ1-6 | TRBV28 | NA | TGTGCCAGCAGTTTACGAGTAAGGGGTTCACCCCTCCACTTT | CASSLRVRGSPLHF
NA | TRBJ1-4 | TRBV14 | NA | TGTGCCAGCAGTCGATACCAGGGGATTGAGGAAAAACTGTTTTTT | CASSRYQGIEEKLFF
NA | TRBJ1-1 | TRBV6-5 | NA | TGTGCCAGCGGCAGGTTTTGGGACACTGAAGCTTTCTTT | CASGRFWDTEAFF
NA | TRBJ1-2 | TRBV5-6 | NA | TGTGCCAGCAGCTTGGGAAGACGGGATGGCTACACCTTC | CASSLGRRDGYTF
few | TRBJ1-4 | TRBV28 | TRBD1 | TGTGCCAGCAGTTTAATGGGACAGGGGGATGAAAAACTGTTTTTT | CASSLMGQGDEKLFF
NA | TRBJ1-2 | TRBV6-1 | NA | TGTGCCAGCAGTGATAACAGGGCTCAGGGCTACACCTTC | CASSDNRAQGYTF
NA | TRBJ2-5 | TRBV11-2 | NA | TGTGCCAGCAGCTTAGGACAGACACCCGGGGAGACCCAGTACTTC | CASSLGQTPGETQYF
once | TRBJ2-7 | TRBV5-6 | NA | TGTGCCAGCAGCTTGGCGGCAGGGATCCTAACCTACGAGCAGTACTTC | CASSLAAGILTYEQYF
NA | TRBJ1-2 | TRBV3-1/TRBV3-2 | NA | TGTGCCAGCAGCCAGCGGAGGTCTGGAGGCTACACCTTC | CASSQRRSGGYTF
NA | TRBJ1-3 | TRBV30 | NA | TGTGCCTGGAGTGTAATTAGGGCAGTCCCGGTAACTAAGCGGGACACCATATATTTT | CAWSVIRAVPVTKRDTIYF
NA | TRBJ2-7 | TRBV19 | NA | TGTGCCAGTAGTGGCAGGGAAGGCCTGAGCTACGAGCAGTACTTC | CASSGREGLSYEQYF
NA | TRBJ2-2 | TRBV7-6 | NA | TGTGCCACCAGGCGGGATGACACCGGGGAGCTGTTTTTT | CATRRDDTGELFF
NA | TRBJ2-1 | TRBV5-4 | TRBD2 | TGTGCCAGCAGCTTTCCCGGGAGGAGTGAGCAGTTCTTC | CASSFPGRSEQFF
NA | TRBJ2-1 | TRBV7-3 | TRBD2 | TGTGCCAGCAGCCGTAGCGGGAGCCACAATGAGCAGTTCTTC | CASSRSGSHNEQFF
NA | TRBJ1-5 | TRBV10-3 | TRBD1 | TGTGCCACAGGACAGGGGGATAATCAGCCCCAGCATTTT | CATGQGDNQPQHF
NA | TRBJ2-3 | TRBV3-1/TRBV3-2 | TRBD2 | TGTGCCAGCAGCCAGACCAGACTAGCGGGGGGGGGCACAGATACGCAGTATTTT | CASSQTRLAGGGTDTQYF
NA | TRBJ2-5 | TRBV6-5 | NA | TGTGCCAGCAGTCCGGGTCCCCGGGAGACCCAGTACTTC | CASSPGPRETQYF
few | TRBJ2-2 | TRBV11-3 | NA | TGTGCCAGCAGTCCGACAGCCGGGGGCACCGGGGAGCTGTTTTTT | CASSPTAGGTGELFF
NA | TRBJ1-1 | TRBV10-3 | TRBD1 | TGTGCCATCAGTGAGACTACAGGGGGCACGAACACTGAAGCTTTCTTT | CAISETTGGTNTEAFF
NA | TRBJ2-2 | TRBV9 | TRBD1 | TGTGCCAGCAGCGTAGGTTCGGACAGGATCTACACCGGGGAGCTGTTTTTT | CASSVGSDRIYTGELFF
NA | TRBJ1-2 | TRBV7-4 | NA | TGTGCCAGCAGCTTAGCGCGATCCGGGTTCCTCAACTATGGCTACACCTTC | CASSLARSGFLNYGYTF
many | TRBJ1-1 | TRBV6-5 | NA | TGTGCCAGCAGTTACGATGAAAGGGGCCTGGGCGCTTTCTTT | CASSYDERGLGAFF
NA | TRBJ2-7 | TRBV6-5 | NA | TGTGCCAGCCTTTTGGGGCAGGCCTACGAGCAGTACTTC | CASLLGQAYEQYF
NA | TRBJ2-2 | TRBV19 | TRBD1 | TGTGCCAGTAGGAGACAGGGTGGTGCCGGGGAGCTGTTTTTT | CASRRQGGAGELFF
NA | TRBJ2-3 | TRBV9 | TRBD2 | TGTGCCAGCAGCGTAGAGGGCGCGGGAGATCCAGATACGCAGTATTTT | CASSVEGAGDPDTQYF
NA | TRBJ2-7 | TRBV29-1 | TRBD2 | TGCAGCGTAATACTAGCGGGAGCTTCTTACTTC | CSVILAGASYF
NA | TRBJ2-7 | TRBV4-3 | TRBD2 | TGCGCCAGCAGCCGACAAACGGGGGGGCACGAGCAGTACTTC | CASSRQTGGHEQYF
NA | TRBJ2-6 | TRBV6-2/TRBV6-3 | NA | TGTGCCAGCAGTCCCCGTTTGAGGGCAACTGGGGCCAACGTCCTGACTTTC | CASSPRLRATGANVLTF
NA | TRBJ2-1 | TRBV30 | NA | TGTGCCTGGACTGTCTCCAATGAGCAGTTCTTC | CAWTVSNEQFF
NA | TRBJ1-2 | TRBV27 | NA | TGTGCCAGCAGTCCACAGGGATACGATGGCTACACCTTC | CASSPQGYDGYTF
few | TRBJ1-6 | TRBV27 | NA | TGTGCCAGCAGTTTAAGGCTGGGGGGTTGGGGCAATTCACCCCTCCACTTT | CASSLRLGGWGNSPLHF
NA | TRBJ2-1 | TRBV28 | TRBD2 | TGTGCCAGCAGTTTACTCCCAGCGGGAGGCAATGAGCAGTTCTTC | CASSLLPAGGNEQFF
NA | TRBJ1-6 | TRBV18 | TRBD1 | TGTGCCAGCTCACCAGGGTCGGACAGGTACTCACCCCTCCACTTT | CASSPGSDRYSPLHF
NA | TRBJ2-7 | TRBV7-2 | TRBD1 | TGTGCCAGCAGCGCGGGACAGGGGAGAAGCTACGAGCAGTACTTC | CASSAGQGRSYEQYF
NA | TRBJ2-7 | TRBV6-5 | TRBD2 | TGTGCCAGCAGTTATGACTCTAGCGGGAGGTACGAGCAGTACTTC | CASSYDSSGRYEQYF
few | TRBJ2-1 | TRBV23-1 | TRBD2 | TGCGCCAGCAGTCACCCTCTAGCGGAGCTAGGGGACCCCTACAATGAGCAGTTCTTC | CASSHPLAELGDPYNEQFF
NA | TRBJ2-5 | TRBV21-1 | NA | TGTGCCAGCGTGGGCGGGGCCAGGAACCAAGAGACCCAGTACTTC | CASVGGARNQETQYF
NA | TRBJ1-4 | TRBV9 | TRBD1 | TGTGCCAGCAGCGTAGGGCACCCCCGCAAAGGTGGGAGACAGGGGGATGAAAAACTGTTTTTT | CASSVGHPRKGGRQGDEKLFF
few | TRBJ1-6 | TRBV30 | NA | TGTGCCTGGAGTGTACCGGGGAATTCACCCCTCCACTTT | CAWSVPGNSPLHF
NA | TRBJ1-2 | TRBV11-3 | NA | TGTGCCAGCAGCCTCCTCCGGGGTCATGGCTACACCTTC | CASSLLRGHGYTF
NA | TRBJ2-2 | TRBV3-1/TRBV3-2 | NA | TGTGCCAGCAGCCAAACAAGTACCGGGGAGCTGTTTTTT | CASSQTSTGELFF
NA | TRBJ1-1 | TRBV19 | NA | TGTGCCAGTAAGAGGGACATCATGGGGAACACTGAAGCTTTCTTT | CASKRDIMGNTEAFF
NA | TRBJ1-2 | TRBV4-3 | TRBD1 | TGCGCCAGCAGCCAAGCGGGACAGGGGGCCAACAATGGCTACACCTTC | CASSQAGQGANNGYTF
NA | TRBJ2-1 | TRBV5-1 | TRBD1 | TGCGCCAGCAGCTCTGGACAGGTACCCCCTCTGGACAATGAGCAGTTCTTC | CASSSGQVPPLDNEQFF
few | TRBJ1-3 | TRBV7-9 | TRBD1 | TGTGCCAGCAGAGGGACAGACGGAAACACCATATATTTT | CASRGTDGNTIYF
NA | TRBJ2-3 | TRBV19 | NA | TGTGCCACCTCACGAGGTGCTTCTAGCACAGATACGCAGTATTTT | CATSRGASSTDTQYF
NA | TRBJ2-1 | TRBV24-1 | NA | TGTGCCACCAGTGATTTCGGCGGGGTCAAAGGGGATGAGCAGTTCTTC | CATSDFGGVKGDEQFF
NA | TRBJ2-7 | TRBV2 | NA | TGTGCCAGCAGTATCCGGGAAGCCTACGAGCAGTACTTC | CASSIREAYEQYF